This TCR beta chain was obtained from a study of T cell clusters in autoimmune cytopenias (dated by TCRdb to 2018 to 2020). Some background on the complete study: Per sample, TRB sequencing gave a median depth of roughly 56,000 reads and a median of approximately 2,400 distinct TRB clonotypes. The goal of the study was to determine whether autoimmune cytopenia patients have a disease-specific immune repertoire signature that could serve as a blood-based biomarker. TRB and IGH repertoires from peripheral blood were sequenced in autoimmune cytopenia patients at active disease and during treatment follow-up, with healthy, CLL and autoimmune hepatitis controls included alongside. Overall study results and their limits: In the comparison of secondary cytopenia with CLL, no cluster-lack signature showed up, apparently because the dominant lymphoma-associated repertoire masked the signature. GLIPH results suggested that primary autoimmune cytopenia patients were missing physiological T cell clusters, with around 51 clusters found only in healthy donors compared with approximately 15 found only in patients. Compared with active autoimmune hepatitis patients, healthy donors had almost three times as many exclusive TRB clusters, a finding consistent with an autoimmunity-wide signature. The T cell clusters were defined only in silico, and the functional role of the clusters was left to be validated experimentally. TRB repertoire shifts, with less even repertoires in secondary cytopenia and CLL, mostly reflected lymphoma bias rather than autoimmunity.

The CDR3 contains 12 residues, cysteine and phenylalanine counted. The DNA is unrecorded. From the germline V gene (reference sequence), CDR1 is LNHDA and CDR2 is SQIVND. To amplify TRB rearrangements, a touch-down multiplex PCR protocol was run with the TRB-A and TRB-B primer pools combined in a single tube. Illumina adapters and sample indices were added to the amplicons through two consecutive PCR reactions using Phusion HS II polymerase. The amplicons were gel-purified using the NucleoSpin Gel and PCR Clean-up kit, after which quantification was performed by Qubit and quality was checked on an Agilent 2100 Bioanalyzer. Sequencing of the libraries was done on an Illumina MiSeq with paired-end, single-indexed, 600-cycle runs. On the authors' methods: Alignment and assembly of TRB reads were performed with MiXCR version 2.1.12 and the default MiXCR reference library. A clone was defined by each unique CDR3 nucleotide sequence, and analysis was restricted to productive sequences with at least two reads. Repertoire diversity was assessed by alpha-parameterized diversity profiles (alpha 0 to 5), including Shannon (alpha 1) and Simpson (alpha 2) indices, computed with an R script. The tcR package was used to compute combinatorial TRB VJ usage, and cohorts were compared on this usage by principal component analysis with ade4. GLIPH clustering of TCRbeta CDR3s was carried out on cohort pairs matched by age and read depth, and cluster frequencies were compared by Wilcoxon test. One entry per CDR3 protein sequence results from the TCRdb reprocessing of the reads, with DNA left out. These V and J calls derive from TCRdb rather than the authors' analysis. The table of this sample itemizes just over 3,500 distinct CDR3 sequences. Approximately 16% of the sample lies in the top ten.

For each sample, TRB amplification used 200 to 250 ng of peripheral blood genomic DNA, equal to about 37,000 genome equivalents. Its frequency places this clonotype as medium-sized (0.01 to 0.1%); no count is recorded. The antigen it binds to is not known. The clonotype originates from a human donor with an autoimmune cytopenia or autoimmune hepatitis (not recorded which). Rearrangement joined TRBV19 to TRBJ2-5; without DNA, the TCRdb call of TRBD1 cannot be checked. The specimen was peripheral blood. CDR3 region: CASSTGRETQYF.